Below, one T cell receptor beta chain is given with its context. In germline, CDR1 is SGDLS, CDR2 YYNGEE. This CDR3 is 16 amino acids long. V dropped 3 bases and J dropped 6; count of bases not matched to a gene: 11. Using immunoSEQ multiplex PCR, the repertoire was profiled, and TCRdb retains in-frame clones only, with some absent. The sample lists more than 65,000 clones, roughly 91% occurring once. The record originates from a study of T cells after somatic rescue of genetic block. The chain employs TRBV9 and TRBJ2-5; 10 nucleotides agree with TRBD2. The sequencing sample was made of peripheral blood mononuclear cells (PBMCs). The clonotype originates from a man aged 25-45 years. CDR3 residues: CASSAGGSGREKTQYF. As DNA, the CDR3 is TGTGCCAGCAGCGCCGGAGGCAGCGGGAGGGAGAAGACCCAGTACTTC.